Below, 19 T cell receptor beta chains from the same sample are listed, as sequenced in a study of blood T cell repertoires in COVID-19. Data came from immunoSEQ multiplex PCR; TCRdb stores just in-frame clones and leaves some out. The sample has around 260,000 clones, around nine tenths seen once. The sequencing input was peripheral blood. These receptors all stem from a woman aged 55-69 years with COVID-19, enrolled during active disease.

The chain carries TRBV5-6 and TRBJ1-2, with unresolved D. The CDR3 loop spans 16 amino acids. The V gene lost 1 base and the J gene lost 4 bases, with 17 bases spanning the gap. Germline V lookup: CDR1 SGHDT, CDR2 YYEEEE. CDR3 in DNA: TGTGCCAGCAGCTTGACTGTCCCGACTGGTTCCTATGGCTACACCTTC. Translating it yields CASSLTVPTGSYGYTF.

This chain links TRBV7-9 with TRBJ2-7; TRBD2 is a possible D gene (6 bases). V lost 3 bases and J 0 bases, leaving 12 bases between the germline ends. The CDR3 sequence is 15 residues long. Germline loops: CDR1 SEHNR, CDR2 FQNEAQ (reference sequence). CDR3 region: CASSLSGPSSYEQYF. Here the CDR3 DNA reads TGTGCCAGCAGCTTGAGCGGGCCGAGCTCCTACGAGCAGTACTTC.

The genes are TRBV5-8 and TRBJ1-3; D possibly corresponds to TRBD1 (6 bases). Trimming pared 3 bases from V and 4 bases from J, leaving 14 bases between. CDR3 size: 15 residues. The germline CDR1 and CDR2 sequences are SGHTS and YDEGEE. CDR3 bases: TGTGCCAGCAGCTCAATGGGGGCAGTCGGAAACACCATATATTTT. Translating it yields CASSSMGAVGNTIYF.

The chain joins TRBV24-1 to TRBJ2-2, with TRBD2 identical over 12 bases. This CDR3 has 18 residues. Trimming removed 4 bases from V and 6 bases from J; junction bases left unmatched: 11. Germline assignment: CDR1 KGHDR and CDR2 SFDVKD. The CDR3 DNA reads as TGTGCCACCAGTGACCCGACTAGCGGGAGAGCGTCCTCCGGGGAGCTGTTTTTT. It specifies CATSDPTSGRASSGELFF.

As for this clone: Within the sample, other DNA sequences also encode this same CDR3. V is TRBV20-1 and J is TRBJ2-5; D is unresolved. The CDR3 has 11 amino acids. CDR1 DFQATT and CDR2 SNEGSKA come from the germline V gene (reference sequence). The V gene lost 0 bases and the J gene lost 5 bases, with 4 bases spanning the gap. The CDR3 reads CSARDRETQYF. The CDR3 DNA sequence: TGCAGTGCTAGAGATCGGGAGACCCAGTACTTC.

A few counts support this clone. This CDR3 is CASSGLSGGSTDTQYF. The CDR3 coding sequence is TGTGCCAGCAGTGGCCTGTCGGGAGGCTCCACAGATACGCAGTATTTT. The chain uses TRBV6-1 and TRBJ2-3, with 7 bases aligning to TRBD2. Trimming at V came to 4 bases and at J to 2 bases, leaving 9 bases not matched to a gene. The germline CDR1 and CDR2 sequences are MNHNS and SASEGT. This CDR3 comprises 16 residues.

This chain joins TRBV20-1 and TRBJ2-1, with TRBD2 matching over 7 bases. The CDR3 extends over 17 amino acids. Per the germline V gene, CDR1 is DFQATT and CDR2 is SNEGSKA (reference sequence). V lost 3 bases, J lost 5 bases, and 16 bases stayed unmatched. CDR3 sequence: CSASGEGGSLFHNEQFF. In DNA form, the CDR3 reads TGCAGTGCTAGTGGGGAGGGCGGGAGCCTTTTCCACAATGAGCAGTTCTTC.

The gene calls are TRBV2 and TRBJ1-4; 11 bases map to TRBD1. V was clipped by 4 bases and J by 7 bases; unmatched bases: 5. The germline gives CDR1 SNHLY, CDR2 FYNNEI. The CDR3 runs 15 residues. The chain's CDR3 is CASSGDRGLSEKLFF. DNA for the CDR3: TGTGCCAGCAGTGGGGACAGGGGGTTGAGTGAAAAACTGTTTTTT.

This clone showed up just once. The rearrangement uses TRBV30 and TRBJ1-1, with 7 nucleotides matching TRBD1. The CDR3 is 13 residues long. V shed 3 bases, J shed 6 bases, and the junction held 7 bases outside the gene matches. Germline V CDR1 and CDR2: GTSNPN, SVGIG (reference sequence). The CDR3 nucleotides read TGTGCCTGGAGAAGGAAGGGGGCCTCTGAAGCTTTCTTT. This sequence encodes CAWRRKGASEAFF.

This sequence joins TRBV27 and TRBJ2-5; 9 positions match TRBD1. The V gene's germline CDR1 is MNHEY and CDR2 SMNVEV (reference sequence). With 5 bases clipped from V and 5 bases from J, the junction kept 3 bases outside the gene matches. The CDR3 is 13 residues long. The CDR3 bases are TGTGCCAGCAGTCGACAGGGGGAGGAGACCCAGTACTTC. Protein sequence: CASSRQGEETQYF.

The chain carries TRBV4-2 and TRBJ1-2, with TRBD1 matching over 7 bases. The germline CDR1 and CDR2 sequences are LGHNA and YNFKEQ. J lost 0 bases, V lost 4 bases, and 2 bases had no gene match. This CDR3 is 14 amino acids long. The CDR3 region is CASSRTGANYGYTF. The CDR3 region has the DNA TGTGCCAGCAGCCGCACAGGGGCTAACTATGGCTACACCTTC.

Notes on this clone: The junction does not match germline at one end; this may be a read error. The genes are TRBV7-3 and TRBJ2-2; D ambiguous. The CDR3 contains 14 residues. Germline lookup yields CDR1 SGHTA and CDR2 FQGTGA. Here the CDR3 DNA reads TGTGCCAGCAGCCTAACGACTAACACCGGGGAGCTGTTTTTT. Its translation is CASSLTTNTGELFF.

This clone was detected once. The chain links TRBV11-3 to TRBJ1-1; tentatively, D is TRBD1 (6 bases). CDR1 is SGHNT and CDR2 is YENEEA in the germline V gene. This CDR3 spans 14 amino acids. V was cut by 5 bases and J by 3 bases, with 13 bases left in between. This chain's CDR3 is CASSPSGADTEAFF. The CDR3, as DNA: TGTGCCAGCAGCCCGTCAGGGGCTGACACTGAAGCTTTCTTT.

The CDR3 sequence is CASTSREVANTGELFF. CDR3 DNA sequence: TGTGCCAGCACGTCGCGGGAGGTTGCGAACACCGGGGAGCTGTTTTTT. The rearrangement joins TRBV9 to TRBJ2-2; 8 nucleotides match TRBD2. This CDR3 region has 16 residues. Germline trimming cut 6 bases from V and 0 bases from J; bases unmatched to any gene: 7. Germline CDR1 reads SGDLS; CDR2 reads YYNGEE.

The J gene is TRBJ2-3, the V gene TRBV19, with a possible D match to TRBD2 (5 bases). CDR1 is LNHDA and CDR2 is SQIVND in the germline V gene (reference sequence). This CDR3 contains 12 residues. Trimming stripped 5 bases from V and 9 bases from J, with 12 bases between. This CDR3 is CASSPFRETQYF. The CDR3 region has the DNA TGTGCCAGTAGTCCCTTTAGGGAGACGCAGTATTTT.

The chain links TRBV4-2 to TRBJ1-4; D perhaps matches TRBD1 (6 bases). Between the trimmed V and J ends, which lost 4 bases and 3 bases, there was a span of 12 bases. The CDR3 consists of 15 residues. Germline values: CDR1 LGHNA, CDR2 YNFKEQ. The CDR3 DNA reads TGTGCCAGCAGCCTCGACAGGAGGTCTAATGAAAAACTGTTTTTT. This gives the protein CASSLDRRSNEKLFF.

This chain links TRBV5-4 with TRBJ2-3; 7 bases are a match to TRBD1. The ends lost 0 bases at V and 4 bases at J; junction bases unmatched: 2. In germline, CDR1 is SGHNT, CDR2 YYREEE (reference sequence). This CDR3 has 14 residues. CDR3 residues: CASSLVDRSDTQYF. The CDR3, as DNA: TGTGCCAGCAGCTTGGTGGACAGGTCAGATACGCAGTATTTT.

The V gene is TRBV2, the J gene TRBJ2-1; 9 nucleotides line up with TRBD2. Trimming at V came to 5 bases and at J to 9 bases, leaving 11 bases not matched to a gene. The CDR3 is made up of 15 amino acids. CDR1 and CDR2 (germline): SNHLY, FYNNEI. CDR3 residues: CASSMGAGGFTEQFF. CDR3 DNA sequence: TGTGCCAGCAGTATGGGAGCGGGAGGTTTCACTGAGCAGTTCTTC. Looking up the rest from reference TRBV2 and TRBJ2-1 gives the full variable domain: EPEVTQTPSHQVTQMGQEVILRCVPISNHLYFYWYRQILGQKVEFLVSFYNNEISEKSEIFDDQFSVERPDGSNFTLKIRSTKLEDSAMYFCASSMGAGGFTEQFFGPGTRLTVL.

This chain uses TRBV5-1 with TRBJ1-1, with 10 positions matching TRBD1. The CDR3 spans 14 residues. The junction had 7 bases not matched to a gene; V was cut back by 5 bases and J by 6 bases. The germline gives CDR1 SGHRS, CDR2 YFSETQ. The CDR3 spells CASRKDRGRAEAFF. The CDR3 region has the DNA TGCGCCAGCAGGAAGGACAGGGGGAGAGCTGAAGCTTTCTTT. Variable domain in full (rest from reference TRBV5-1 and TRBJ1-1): KAGVTQTPRYLIKTRGQQVTLSCSPISGHRSVSWYQQTPGQGLQFLFEYFSETQRNKGNFPGRFSGRQFSNSRSEMNVSTLELGDSALYLCASRKDRGRAEAFFGQGTRLTVV.